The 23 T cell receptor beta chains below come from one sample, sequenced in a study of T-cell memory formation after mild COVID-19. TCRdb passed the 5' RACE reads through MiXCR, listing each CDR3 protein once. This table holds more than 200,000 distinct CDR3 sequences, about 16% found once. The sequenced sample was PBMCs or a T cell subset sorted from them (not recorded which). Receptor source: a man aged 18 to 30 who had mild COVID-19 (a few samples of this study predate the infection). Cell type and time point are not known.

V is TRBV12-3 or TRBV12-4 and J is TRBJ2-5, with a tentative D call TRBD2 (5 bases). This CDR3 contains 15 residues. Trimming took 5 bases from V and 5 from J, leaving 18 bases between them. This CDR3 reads CASSPGRAALETQYF. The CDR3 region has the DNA TGTGCCAGCAGTCCCGGGCGGGCGGCCCTGGAGACCCAGTACTTC.

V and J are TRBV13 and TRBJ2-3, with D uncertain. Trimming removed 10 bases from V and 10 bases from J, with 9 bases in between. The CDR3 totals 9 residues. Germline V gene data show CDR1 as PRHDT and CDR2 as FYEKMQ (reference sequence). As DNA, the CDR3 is TGTGCCACGCCGGTGGCGCAGTATTTT. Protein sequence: CATPVAQYF.

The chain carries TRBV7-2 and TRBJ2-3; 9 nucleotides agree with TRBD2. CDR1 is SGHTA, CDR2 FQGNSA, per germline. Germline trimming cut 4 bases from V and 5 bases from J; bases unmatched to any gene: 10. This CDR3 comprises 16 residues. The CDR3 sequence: CASSSVAGVFGDTQYF. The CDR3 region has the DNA TGTGCCAGCAGCTCCGTAGCGGGGGTGTTCGGAGATACGCAGTATTTT.

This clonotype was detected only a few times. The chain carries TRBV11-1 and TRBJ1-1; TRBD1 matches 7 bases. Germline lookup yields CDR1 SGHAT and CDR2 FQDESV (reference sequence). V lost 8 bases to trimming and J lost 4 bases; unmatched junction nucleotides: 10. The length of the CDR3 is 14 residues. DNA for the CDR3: TGTGCCAGCGGGTTTAGCGACAGGGCCACTGAAGCTTTCTTT. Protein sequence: CASGFSDRATEAFF.

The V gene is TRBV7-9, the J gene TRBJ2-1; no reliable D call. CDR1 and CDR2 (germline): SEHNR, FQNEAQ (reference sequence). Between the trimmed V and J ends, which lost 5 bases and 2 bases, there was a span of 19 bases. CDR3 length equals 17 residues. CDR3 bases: TGTGCCAGCAGCACCTCCCTCGACAACCGTCCCTACAATGAGCAGTTCTTC. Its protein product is CASSTSLDNRPYNEQFF.

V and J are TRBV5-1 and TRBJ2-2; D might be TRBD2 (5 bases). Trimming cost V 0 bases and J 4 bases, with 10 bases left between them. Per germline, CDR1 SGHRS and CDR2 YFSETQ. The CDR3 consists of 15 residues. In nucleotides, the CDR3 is TGCGCCAGCAGCTTGGCCAACGCGGGCACCGGGGAGCTGTTTTTT. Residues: CASSLANAGTGELFF. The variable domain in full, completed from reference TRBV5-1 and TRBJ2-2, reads KAGVTQTPRYLIKTRGQQVTLSCSPISGHRSVSWYQQTPGQGLQFLFEYFSETQRNKGNFPGRFSGRQFSNSRSEMNVSTLELGDSALYLCASSLANAGTGELFFGEGSRLTVL.

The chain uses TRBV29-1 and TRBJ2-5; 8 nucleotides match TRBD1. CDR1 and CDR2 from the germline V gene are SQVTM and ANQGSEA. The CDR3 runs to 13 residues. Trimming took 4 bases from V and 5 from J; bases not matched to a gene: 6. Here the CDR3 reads CSVVQGAGETQYF. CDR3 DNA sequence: TGCAGCGTTGTCCAGGGGGCGGGGGAGACCCAGTACTTC.

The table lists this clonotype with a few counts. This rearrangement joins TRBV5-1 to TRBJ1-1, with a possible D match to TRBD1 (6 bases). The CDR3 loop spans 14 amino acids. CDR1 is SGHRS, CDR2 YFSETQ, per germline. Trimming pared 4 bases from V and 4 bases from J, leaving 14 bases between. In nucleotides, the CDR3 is TGCGCCAGCAGCGGGATACAGGGTCGCACTGAAGCTTTCTTT. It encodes CASSGIQGRTEAFF.

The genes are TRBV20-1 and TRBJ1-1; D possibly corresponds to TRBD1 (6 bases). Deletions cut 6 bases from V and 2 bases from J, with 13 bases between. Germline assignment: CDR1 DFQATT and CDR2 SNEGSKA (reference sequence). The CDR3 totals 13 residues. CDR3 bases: TGCAGTGCGCCCGGACAGCAAAACACTGAAGCTTTCTTT. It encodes CSAPGQQNTEAFF.

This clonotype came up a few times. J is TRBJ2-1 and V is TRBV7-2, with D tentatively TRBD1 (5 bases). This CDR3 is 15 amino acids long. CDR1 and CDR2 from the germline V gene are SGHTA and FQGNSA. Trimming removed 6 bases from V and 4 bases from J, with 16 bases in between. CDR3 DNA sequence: TGTGCCAGCAGTTACGACCGACAGATATACAATGAGCAGTTCTTC. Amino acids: CASSYDRQIYNEQFF.

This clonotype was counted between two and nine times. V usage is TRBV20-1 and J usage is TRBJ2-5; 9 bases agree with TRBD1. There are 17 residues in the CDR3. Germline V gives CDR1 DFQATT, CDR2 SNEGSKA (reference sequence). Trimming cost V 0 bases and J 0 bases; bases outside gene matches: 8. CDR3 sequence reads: CSARDLRDRDYQETQYF. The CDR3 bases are TGCAGTGCTAGAGATCTCCGGGACAGGGATTACCAAGAGACCCAGTACTTC.

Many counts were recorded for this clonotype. CDR3 nucleotides: TGCAGTGCTAGAGAGGTGCGGGGCCAAGAGACCCAGTACTTC. Protein product: CSAREVRGQETQYF. The chain joins TRBV20-1 to TRBJ2-5; D is possibly TRBD2 (6 bases). The germline CDR1 and CDR2 sequences are DFQATT and SNEGSKA (reference sequence). The CDR3 is 14 amino acids. Trimming took off 0 bases at V and 1 base at J, with 9 bases between the two ends.

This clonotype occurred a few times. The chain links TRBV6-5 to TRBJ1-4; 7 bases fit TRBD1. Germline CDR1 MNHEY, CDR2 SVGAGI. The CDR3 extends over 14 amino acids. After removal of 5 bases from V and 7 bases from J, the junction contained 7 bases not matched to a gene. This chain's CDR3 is CASSLTGKFEKLFF. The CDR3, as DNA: TGTGCCAGCAGTCTGACAGGGAAGTTTGAAAAACTGTTTTTT.

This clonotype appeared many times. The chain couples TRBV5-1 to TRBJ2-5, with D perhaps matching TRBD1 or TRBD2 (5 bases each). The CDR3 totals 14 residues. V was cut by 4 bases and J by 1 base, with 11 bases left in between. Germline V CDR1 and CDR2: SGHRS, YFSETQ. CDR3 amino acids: CASSGGTSQETQYF. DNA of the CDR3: TGCGCCAGCAGCGGGGGTACGAGCCAAGAGACCCAGTACTTC.

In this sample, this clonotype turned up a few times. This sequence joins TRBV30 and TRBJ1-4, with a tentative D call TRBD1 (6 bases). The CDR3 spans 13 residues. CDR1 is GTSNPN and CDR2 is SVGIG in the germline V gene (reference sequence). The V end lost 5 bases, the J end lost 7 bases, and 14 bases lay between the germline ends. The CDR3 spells CAWGLRTVEKLFF. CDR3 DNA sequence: TGTGCCTGGGGGCTCCGGACAGTTGAAAAACTGTTTTTT.

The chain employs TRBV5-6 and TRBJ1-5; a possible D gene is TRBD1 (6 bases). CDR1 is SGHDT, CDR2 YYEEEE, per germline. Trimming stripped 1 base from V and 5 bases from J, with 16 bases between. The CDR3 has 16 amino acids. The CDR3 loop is CASSLSAGTPDQPQHF. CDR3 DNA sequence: TGTGCCAGCAGCTTGTCCGCCGGGACACCAGATCAGCCCCAGCATTTT.

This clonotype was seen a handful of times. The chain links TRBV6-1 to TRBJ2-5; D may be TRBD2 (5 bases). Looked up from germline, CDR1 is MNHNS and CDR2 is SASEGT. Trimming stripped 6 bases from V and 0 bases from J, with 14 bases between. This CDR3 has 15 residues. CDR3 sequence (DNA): TGTGCCAGCAGCAGAACGGGGAAGTACCAAGAGACCCAGTACTTC. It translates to CASSRTGKYQETQYF.

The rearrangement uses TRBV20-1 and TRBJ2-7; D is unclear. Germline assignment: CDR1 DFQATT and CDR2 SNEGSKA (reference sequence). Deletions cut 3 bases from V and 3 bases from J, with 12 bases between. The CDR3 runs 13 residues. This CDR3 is CSASTPADYEQYV. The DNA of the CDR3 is TGCAGTGCTAGTACTCCAGCCGACTACGAGCAGTACGTC.

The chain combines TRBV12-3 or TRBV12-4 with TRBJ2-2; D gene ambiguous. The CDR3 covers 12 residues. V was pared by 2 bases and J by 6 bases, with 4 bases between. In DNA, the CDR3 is TGTGCCAGCAGTTTAATGGCCGGGGAGCTGTTTTTT. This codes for CASSLMAGELFF.

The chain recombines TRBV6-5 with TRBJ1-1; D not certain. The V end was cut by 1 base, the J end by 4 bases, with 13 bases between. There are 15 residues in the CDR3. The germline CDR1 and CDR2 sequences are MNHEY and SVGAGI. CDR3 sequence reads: CASSYFGFKGTEAFF. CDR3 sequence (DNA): TGTGCCAGCAGTTACTTCGGTTTTAAGGGCACTGAAGCTTTCTTT.

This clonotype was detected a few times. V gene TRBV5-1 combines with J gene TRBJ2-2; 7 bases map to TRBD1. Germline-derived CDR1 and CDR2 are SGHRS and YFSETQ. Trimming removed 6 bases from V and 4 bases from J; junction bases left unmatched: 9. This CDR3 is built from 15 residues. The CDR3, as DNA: TGCGCCAGCACCCTCGACAGGGCCGGCACCGGGGAGCTGTTTTTT. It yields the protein CASTLDRAGTGELFF.

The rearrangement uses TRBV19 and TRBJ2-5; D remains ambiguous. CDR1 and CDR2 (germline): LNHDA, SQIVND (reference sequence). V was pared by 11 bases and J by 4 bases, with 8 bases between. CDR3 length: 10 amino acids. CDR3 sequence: CARLGETQYF. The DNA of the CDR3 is TGTGCCCGTCTGGGAGAGACCCAGTACTTC.

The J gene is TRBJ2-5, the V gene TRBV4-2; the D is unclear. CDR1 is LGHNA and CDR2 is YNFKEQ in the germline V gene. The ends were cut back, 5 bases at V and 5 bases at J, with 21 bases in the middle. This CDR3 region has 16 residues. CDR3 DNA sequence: TGTGCCAGCAGCTCCCAGGCGGATGCTAGTATGGAGACCCAGTACTTC. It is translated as CASSSQADASMETQYF.